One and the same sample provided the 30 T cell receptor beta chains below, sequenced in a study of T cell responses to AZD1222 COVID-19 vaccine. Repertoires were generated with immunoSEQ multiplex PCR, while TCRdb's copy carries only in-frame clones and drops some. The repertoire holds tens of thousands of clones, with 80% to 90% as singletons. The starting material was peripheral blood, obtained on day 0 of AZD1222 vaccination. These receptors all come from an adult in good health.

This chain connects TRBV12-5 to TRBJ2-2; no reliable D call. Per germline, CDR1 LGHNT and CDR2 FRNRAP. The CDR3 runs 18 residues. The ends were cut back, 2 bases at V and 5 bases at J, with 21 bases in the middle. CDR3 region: CASGLTTQMGAGTGELFF. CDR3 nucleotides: TGTGCTAGTGGTTTGACGACTCAAATGGGTGCCGGAACCGGGGAGCTGTTTTTT.

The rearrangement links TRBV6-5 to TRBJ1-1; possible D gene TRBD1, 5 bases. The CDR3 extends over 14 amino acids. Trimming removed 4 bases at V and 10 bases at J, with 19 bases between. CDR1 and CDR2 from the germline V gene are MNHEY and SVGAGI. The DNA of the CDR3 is TGTGCCAGCAGTTCTCGGGGTGCCAGGGTGATAGCTTTCTTT. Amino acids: CASSSRGARVIAFF.

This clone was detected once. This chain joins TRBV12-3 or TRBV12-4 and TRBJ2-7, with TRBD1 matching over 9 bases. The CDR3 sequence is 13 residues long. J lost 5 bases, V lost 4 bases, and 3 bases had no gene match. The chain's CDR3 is CASSSTGGHEQYF. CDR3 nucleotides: TGTGCCAGCAGTTCTACAGGGGGCCACGAGCAGTACTTC.

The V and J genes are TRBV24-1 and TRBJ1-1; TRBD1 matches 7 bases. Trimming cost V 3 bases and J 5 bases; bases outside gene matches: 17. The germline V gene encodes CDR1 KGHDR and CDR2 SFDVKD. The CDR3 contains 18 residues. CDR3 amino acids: CATSDAGGGSASRTEAFF. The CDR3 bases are TGTGCCACCAGTGATGCAGGGGGAGGCTCGGCGAGTAGGACTGAAGCTTTCTTT.

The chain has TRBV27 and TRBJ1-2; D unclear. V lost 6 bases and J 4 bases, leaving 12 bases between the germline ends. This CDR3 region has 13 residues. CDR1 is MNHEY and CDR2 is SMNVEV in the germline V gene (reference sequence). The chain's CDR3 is CASRPGELYGYTF. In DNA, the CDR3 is TGTGCCAGCAGGCCCGGGGAGCTCTATGGCTACACCTTC.

CDR3 DNA: TGTGCCAGCAGTGATGGGCAGGGGGCGTACAATGAGCAGTTCTTC. This sequence encodes CASSDGQGAYNEQFF. This chain connects TRBV2 to TRBJ2-1; 8 bases agree with TRBD1. CDR1 and CDR2 (germline): SNHLY, FYNNEI. This CDR3 region has 15 residues. With 3 bases clipped from V and 4 bases from J, the junction kept 5 bases outside the gene matches.

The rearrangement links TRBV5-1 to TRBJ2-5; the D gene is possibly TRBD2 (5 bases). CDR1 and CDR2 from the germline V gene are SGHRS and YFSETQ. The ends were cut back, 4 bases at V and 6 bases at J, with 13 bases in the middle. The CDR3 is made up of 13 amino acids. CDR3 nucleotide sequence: TGCGCCAGCAGCCGAGGGCTCTCTCAGACCCAGTACTTC. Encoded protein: CASSRGLSQTQYF.

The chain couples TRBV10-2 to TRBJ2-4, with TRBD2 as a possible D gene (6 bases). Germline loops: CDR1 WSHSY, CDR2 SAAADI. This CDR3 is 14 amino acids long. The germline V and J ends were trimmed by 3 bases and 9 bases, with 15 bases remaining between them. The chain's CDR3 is CASSDETRWVIQYF. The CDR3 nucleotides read TGCGCCAGCAGTGATGAGACTAGATGGGTCATTCAGTACTTC.

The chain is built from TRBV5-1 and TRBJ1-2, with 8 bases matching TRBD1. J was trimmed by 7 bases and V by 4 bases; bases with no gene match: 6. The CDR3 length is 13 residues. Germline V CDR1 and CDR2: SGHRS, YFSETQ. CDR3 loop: CASSPTDRAGYTF. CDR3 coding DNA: TGCGCCAGCAGCCCTACGGACAGGGCTGGCTACACCTTC.

The CDR3 DNA sequence: TGTGCCAGCAGTTACTCGGGGACAGGCTACGAGCAGTACTTC. Translation: CASSYSGTGYEQYF. The chain recombines TRBV6-5 with TRBJ2-7; 8 nucleotides match TRBD1. CDR3 size: 14 residues. CDR1 and CDR2 (germline): MNHEY, SVGAGI. V shed 0 bases, J shed 3 bases, and the junction held 1 base outside the gene matches.

CDR3 residues: CASSGLRVSGNTIYF. Here the CDR3 DNA reads TGTGCCAGCAGTGGACTTAGGGTCTCTGGAAACACCATATATTTT. The chain employs TRBV27 and TRBJ1-3; no clear D. V shed 5 bases and J shed 0 bases, with 11 bases lying between them. Germline CDR1 is MNHEY and CDR2 is SMNVEV (reference sequence). This CDR3 contains 15 residues.

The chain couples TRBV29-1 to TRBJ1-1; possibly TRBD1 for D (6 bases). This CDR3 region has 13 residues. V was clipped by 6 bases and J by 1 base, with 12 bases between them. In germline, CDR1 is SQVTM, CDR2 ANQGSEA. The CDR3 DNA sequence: TGCAGCGTACAGAGGACAGCGAACACTGAAGCTTTCTTT. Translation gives CSVQRTANTEAFF. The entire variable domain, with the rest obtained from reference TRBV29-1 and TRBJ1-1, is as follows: SAVISQKPSRDICQRGTSLTIQCQVDSQVTMMFWYRQQPGQSLTLIATANQGSEATYESGFVIDKFPISRPNLTFSTLTVSNMSPEDSSIYLCSVQRTANTEAFFGQGTRLTVV.

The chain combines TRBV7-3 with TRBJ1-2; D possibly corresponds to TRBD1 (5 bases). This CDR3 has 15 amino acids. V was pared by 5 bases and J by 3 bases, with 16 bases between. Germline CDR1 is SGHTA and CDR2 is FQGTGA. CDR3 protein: CASSLQDGADYGYTF. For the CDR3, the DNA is TGTGCCAGCAGCCTCCAGGACGGGGCTGACTATGGCTACACCTTC.

The chain's CDR3 is CSVEARNTEAFF. The CDR3 nucleotides are TGCAGCGTTGAGGCCAGGAACACTGAAGCTTTCTTT. The J gene is TRBJ1-1, the V gene TRBV29-1; no clear D. The germline CDR1 and CDR2 sequences are SQVTM and ANQGSEA. This CDR3 is 12 amino acids long. The ends were cut back, 3 bases at V and 1 base at J, with 6 bases in the middle.

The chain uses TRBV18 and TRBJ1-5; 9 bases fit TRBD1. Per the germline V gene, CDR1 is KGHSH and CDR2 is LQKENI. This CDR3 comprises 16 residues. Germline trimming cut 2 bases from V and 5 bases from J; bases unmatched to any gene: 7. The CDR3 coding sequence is TGTGCCAGCTCACCAGGGACAGGGTCTCTGGATCAGCCCCAGCATTTT. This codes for CASSPGTGSLDQPQHF. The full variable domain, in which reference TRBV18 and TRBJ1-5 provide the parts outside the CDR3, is NAGVMQNPRHLVRRRGQEARLRCSPMKGHSHVYWYRQLPEEGLKFMVYLQKENIIDESGMPKERFSAEFPKEGPSILRIQQVVRGDSAAYFCASSPGTGSLDQPQHFGDGTRLSIL.

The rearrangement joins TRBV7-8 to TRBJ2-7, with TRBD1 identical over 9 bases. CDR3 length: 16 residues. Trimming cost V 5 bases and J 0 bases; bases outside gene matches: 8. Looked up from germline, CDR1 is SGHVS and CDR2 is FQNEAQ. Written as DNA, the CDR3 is TGTGCCAGCAGCCTCTCCGGGACAGGGAGCTCCTACGAGCAGTACTTC. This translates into CASSLSGTGSSYEQYF.

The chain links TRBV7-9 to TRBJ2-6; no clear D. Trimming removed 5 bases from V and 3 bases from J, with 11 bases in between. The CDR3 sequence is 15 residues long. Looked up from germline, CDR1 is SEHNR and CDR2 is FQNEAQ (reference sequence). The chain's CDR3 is CASSHRSYGANVLTF. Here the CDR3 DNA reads TGTGCCAGCAGCCATAGGTCGTATGGGGCCAACGTCCTGACTTTC.

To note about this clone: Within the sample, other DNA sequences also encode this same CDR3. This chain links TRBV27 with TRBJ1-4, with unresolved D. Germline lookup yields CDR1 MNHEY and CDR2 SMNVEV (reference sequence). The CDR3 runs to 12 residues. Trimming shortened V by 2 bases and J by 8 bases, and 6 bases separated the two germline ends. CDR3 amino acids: CASSLRGEKLFF. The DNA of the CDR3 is TGTGCCAGCAGTTTACGAGGGGAAAAACTGTTTTTT. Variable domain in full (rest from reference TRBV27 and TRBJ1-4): EAQVTQNPRYLITVTGKKLTVTCSQNMNHEYMSWYRQDPGLGLRQIYYSMNVEVTDKGDVPEGYKVSRKEKRNFPLILESPSPNQTSLYFCASSLRGEKLFFGSGTQLSVL.

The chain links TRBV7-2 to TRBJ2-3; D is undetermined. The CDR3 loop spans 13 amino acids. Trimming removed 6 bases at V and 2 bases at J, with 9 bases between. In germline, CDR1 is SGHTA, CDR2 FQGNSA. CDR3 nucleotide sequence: TGTGCCAGCAGAAAGCCCCCCACAGATACGCAGTATTTT. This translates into CASRKPPTDTQYF.

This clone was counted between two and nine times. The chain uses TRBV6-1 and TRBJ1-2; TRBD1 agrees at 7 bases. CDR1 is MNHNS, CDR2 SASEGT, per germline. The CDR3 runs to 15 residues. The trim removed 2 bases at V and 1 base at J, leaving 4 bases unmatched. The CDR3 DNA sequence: TGTGCCAGCAGTGAACAGGGGGAATTTAACTATGGCTACACCTTC. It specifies CASSEQGEFNYGYTF.

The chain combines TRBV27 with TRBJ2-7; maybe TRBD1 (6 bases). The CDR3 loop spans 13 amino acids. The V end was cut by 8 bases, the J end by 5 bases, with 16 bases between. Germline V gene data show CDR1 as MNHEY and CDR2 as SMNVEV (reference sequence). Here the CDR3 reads CASGTQGLHEQYF. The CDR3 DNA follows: TGTGCCAGCGGAACACAGGGTTTGCACGAGCAGTACTTC.

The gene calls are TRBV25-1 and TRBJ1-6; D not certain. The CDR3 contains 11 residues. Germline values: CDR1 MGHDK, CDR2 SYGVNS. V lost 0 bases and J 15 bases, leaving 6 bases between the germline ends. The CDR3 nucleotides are TGTGCCAGCAGTGAATATGGTCTCCTCCACTTT. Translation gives CASSEYGLLHF. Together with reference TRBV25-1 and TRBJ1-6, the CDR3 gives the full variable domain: EADIYQTPRYLVIGTGKKITLECSQTMGHDKMYWYQQDPGMELHLIHYSYGVNSTEKGDLSSESTVSRIRTEHFPLTLESARPSHTSQYLCASSEYGLLHFGNGTRLTVT.

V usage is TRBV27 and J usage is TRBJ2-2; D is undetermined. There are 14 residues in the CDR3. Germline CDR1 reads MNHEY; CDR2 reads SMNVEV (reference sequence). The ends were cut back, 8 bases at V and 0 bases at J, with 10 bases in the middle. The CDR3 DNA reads TGTGCCAGCGCCCGGCTGCCGAACACCGGGGAGCTGTTTTTT. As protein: CASARLPNTGELFF.

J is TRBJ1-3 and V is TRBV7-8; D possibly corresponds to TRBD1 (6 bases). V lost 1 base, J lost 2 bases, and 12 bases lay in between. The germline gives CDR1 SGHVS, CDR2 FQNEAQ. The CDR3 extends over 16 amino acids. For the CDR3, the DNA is TGTGCCAGCAGCTTAGGTGGGACAATAACTGGAAACACCATATATTTT. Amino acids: CASSLGGTITGNTIYF.

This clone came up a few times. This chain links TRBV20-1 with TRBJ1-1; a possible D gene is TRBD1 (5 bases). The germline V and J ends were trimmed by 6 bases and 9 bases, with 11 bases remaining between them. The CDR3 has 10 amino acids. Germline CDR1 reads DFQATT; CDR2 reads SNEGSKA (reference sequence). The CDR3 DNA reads TGCAGTGCGCAGGGAATTCAAGCTTTCTTT. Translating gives CSAQGIQAFF.

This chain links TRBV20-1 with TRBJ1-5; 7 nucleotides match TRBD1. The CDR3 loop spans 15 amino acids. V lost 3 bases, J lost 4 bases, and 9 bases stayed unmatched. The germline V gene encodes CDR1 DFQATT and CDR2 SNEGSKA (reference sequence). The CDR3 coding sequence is TGCAGTGCTAGTTCGGGACAGTTCGGTAATCAGCCCCAGCATTTT. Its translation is CSASSGQFGNQPQHF.

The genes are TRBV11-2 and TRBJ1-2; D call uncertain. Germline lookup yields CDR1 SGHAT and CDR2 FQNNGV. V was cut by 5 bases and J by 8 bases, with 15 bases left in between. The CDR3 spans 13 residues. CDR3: CASSLIGFRGYTF. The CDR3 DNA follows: TGTGCCAGCAGCCTTATAGGGTTTCGCGGCTACACCTTC.

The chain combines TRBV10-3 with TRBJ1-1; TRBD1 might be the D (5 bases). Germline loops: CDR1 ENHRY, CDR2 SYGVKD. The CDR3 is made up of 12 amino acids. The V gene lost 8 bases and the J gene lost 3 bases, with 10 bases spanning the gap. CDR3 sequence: CAIGGGDTEAFF. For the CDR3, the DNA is TGTGCCATCGGGGGGGGTGACACTGAAGCTTTCTTT.

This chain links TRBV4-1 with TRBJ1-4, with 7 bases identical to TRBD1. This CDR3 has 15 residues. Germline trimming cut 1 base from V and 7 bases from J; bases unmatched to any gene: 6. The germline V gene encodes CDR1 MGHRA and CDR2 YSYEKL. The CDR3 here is CASSQGQGGSEKLFF. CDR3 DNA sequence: TGCGCCAGCAGCCAAGGACAGGGAGGAAGTGAAAAACTGTTTTTT.

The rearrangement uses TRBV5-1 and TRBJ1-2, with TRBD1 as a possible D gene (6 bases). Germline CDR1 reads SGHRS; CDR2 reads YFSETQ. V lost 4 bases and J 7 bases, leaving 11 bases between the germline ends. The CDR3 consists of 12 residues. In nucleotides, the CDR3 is TGCGCCAGCAGCATACAGGGCAGTGGCTACACCTTC. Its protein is CASSIQGSGYTF.